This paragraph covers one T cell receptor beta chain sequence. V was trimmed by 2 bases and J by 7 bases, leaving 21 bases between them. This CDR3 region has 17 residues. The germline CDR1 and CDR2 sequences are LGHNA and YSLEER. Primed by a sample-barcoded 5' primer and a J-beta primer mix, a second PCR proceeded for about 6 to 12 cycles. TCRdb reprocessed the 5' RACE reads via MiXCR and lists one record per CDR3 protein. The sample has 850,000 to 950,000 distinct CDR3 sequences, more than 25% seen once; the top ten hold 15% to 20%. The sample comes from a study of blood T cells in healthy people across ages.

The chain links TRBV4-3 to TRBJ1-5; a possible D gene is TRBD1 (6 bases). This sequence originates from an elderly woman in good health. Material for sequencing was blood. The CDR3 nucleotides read TGCGCCAGCAGCCAACGAACGGTGGGGGGCCAGGGGCAGCCCCAGCATTTT. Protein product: CASSQRTVGGQGQPQHF.